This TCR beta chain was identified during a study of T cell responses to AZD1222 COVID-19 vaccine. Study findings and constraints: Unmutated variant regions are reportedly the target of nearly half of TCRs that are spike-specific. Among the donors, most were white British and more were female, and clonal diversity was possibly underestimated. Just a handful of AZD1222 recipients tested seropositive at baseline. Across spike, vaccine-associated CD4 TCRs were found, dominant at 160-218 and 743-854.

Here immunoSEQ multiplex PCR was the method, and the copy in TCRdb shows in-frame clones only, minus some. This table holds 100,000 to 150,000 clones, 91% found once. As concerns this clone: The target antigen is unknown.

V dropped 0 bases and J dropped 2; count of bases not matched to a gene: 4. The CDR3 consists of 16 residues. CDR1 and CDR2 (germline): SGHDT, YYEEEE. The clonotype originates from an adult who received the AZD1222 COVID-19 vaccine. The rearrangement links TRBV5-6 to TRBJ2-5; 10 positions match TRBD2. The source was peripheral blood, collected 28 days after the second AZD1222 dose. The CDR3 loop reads CASSLVPAGGQETQYF. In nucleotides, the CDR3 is TGTGCCAGCAGCTTGGTGCCAGCGGGGGGGCAAGAGACCCAGTACTTC. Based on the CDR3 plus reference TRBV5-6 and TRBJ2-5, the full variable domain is DAGVTQSPTHLIKTRGQQVTLRCSPKSGHDTVSWYQQALGQGPQFIFQYYEEEERQRGNFPDRFSGHQFPNYSSELNVNALLLGDSALYLCASSLVPAGGQETQYFGPGTRLLVL.